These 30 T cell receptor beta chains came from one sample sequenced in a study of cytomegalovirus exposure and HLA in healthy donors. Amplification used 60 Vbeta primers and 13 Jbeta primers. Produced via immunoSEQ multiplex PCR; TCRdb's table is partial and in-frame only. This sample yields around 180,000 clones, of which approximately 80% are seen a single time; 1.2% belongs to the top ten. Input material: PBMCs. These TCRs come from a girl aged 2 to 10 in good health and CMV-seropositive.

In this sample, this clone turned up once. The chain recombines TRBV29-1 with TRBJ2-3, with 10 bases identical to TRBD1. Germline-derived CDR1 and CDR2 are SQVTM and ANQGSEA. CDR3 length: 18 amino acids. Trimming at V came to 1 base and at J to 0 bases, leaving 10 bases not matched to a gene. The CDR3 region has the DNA TGCAGCGTTGAAGTAAGGGACAGGGGTTTTGTAAGCACAGATACGCAGTATTTT. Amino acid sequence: CSVEVRDRGFVSTDTQYF.

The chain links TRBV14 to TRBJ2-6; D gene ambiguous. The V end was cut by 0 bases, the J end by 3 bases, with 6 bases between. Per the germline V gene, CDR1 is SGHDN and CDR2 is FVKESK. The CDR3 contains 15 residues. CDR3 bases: TGTGCCAGCAGCCAAGAACTGATTGGGGCCAACGTCCTGACTTTC. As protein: CASSQELIGANVLTF.

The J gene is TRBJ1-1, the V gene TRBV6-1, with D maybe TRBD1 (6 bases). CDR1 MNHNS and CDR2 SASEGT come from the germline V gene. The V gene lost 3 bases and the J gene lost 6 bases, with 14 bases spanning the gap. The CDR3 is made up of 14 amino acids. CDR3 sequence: CASSDLPGQSEAFF. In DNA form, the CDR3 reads TGTGCCAGCAGTGACCTCCCGGGACAATCTGAAGCTTTCTTT.

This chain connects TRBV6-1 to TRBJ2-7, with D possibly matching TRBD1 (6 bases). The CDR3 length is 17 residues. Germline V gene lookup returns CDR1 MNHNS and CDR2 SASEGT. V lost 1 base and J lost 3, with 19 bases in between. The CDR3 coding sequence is TGTGCCAGCAGTGAAGGACCGATGGGCAGGGGATACTACGAGCAGTACTTC. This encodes CASSEGPMGRGYYEQYF.

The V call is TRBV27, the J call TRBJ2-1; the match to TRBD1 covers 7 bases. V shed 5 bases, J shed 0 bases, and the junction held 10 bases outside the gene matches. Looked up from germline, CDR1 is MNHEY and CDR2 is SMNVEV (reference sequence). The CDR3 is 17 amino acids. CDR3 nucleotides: TGTGCCAGCAGTCAGACAGGGTCCTACATCTCCTACAATGAGCAGTTCTTC. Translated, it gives CASSQTGSYISYNEQFF.

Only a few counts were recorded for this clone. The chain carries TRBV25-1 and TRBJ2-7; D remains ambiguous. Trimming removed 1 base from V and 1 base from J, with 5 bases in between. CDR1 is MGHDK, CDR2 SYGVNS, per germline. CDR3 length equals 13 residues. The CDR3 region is CASSESPSYEQYF. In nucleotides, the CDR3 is TGTGCCAGCAGTGAATCCCCTTCCTACGAGCAGTACTTC.

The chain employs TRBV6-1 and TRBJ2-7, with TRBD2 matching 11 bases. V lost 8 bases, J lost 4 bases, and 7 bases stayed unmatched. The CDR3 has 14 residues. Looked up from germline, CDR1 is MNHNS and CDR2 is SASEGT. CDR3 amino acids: CASSQLAGEYEQYF. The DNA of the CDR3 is TGTGCCAGCTCGCAACTAGCGGGAGAGTACGAGCAGTACTTC.

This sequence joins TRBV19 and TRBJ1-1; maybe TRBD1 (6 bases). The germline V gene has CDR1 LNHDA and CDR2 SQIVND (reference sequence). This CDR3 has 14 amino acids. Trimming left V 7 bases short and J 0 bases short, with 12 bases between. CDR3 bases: TGTGCCAGTAATACTGGACAGCTGAACACTGAAGCTTTCTTT. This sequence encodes CASNTGQLNTEAFF.

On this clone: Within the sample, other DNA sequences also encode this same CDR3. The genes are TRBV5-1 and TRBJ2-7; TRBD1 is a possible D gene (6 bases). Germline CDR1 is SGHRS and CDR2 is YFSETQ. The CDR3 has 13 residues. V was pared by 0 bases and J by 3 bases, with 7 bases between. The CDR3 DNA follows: TGCGCCAGCAGCTTGGAGGGGGTCTACGAGCAGTACTTC. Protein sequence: CASSLEGVYEQYF.

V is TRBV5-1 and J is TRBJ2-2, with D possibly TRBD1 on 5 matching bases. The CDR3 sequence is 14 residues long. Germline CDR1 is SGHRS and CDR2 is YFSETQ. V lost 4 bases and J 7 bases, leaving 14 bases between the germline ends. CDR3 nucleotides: TGCGCCAGCAGCCCGCAAGGGGTAAACGGGGAGCTGTTTTTT. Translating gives CASSPQGVNGELFF. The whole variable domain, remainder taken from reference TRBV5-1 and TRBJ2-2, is KAGVTQTPRYLIKTRGQQVTLSCSPISGHRSVSWYQQTPGQGLQFLFEYFSETQRNKGNFPGRFSGRQFSNSRSEMNVSTLELGDSALYLCASSPQGVNGELFFGEGSRLTVL.

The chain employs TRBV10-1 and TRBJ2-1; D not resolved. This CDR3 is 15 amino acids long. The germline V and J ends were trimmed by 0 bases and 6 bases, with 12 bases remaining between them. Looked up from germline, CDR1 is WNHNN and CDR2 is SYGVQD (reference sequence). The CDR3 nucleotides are TGCGCCAGCAGTGAGTCGGCGGAACCCCTCAATGAGCAGTTCTTC. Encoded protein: CASSESAEPLNEQFF.

CDR3 DNA sequence: TGTGCCTGGGGGACAAGCTTTGAAAAACTGTTTTTT. Amino acids: CAWGTSFEKLFF. This chain joins TRBV30 and TRBJ1-4, with D tentatively TRBD1 (6 bases). V lost 5 bases and J lost 7, with 11 bases in between. This CDR3 is 12 amino acids long. CDR1 GTSNPN and CDR2 SVGIG come from the germline V gene (reference sequence).

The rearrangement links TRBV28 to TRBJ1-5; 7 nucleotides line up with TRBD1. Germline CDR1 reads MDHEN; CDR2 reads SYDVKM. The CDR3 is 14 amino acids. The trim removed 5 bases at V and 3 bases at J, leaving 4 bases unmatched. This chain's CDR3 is CASSRDSINQPQHF. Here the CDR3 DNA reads TGTGCCAGCAGTCGGGACAGTATCAATCAGCCCCAGCATTTT.

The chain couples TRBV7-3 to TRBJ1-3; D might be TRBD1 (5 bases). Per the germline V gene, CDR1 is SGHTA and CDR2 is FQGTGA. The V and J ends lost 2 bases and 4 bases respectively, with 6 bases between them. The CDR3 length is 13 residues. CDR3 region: CASSLSGGNTIYF. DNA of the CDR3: TGTGCCAGCAGCTTATCAGGGGGAAACACCATATATTTT.

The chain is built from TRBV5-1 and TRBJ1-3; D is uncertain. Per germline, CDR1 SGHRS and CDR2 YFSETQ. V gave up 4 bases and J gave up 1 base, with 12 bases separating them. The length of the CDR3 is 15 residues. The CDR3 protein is CASSPRGISGNTIYF. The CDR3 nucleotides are TGCGCCAGCAGCCCCCGGGGTATATCTGGAAACACCATATATTTT.

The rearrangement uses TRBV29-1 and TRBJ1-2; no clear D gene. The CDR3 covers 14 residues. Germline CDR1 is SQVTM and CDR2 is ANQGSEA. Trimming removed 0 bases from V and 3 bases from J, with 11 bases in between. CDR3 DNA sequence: TGCAGCGTTGAAGAACCGGGCGGGTACTATGGCTACACCTTC. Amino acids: CSVEEPGGYYGYTF.

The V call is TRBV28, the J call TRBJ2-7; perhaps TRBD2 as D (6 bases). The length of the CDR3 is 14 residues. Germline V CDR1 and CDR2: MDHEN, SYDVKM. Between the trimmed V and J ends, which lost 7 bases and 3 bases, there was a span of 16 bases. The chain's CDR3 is CASMEGRVSYEQYF. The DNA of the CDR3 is TGTGCCAGCATGGAGGGCAGGGTGAGCTACGAGCAGTACTTC.

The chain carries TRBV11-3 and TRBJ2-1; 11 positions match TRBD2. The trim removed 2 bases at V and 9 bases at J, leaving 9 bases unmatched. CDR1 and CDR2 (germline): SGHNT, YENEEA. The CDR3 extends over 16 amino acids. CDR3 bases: TGTGCCAGCAGCTTAACGGCTAGCGGGAGGAATGGTGAGCAGTTCTTC. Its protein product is CASSLTASGRNGEQFF.

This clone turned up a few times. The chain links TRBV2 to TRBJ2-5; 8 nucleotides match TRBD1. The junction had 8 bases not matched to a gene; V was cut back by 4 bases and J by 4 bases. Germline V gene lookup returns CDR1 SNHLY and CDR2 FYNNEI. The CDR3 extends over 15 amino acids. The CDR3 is CASSATGVQGETQYF. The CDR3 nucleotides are TGTGCCAGCAGTGCGACAGGGGTGCAGGGAGAGACCCAGTACTTC.

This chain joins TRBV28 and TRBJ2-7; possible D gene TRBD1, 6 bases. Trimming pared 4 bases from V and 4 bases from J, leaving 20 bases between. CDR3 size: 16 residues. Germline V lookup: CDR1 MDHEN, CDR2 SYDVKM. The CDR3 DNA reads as TGTGCCAGCAGTTCCCCCTCACAGGGAAGGTTGTACGAGCAGTACTTC. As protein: CASSSPSQGRLYEQYF. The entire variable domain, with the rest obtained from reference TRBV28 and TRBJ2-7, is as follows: DVKVTQSSRYLVKRTGEKVFLECVQDMDHENMFWYRQDPGLGLRLIYFSYDVKMKEKGDIPEGYSVSREKKERFSLILESASTNQTSMYLCASSSPSQGRLYEQYFGPGTRLTVT.

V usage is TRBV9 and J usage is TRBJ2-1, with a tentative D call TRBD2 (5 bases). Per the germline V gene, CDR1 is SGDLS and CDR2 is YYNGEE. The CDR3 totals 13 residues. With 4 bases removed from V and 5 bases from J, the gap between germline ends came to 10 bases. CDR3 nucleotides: TGTGCCAGCAGCCTAAGGCGGGACAATGAGCAGTTCTTC. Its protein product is CASSLRRDNEQFF.

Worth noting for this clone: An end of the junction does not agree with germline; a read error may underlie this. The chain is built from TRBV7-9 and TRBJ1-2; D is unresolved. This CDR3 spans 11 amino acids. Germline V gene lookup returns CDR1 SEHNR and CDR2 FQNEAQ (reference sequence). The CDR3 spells CASSQTGGYPF. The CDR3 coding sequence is TGTGCCAGCAGCCAAACTGGAGGCTACCCCTTC.

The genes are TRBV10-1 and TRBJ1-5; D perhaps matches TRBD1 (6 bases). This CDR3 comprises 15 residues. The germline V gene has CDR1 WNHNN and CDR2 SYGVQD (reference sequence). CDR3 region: CVRGGAVNSNQPQHF. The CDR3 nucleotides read TGCGTCCGGGGGGGGGCGGTGAATAGCAATCAGCCCCAGCATTTT.

CDR3 residues: CASRAGGRDTGELFF. CDR3 DNA: TGTGCCAGCAGGGCGGGCGGGAGGGACACCGGGGAGCTGTTTTTT. The chain employs TRBV2 and TRBJ2-2; 9 bases align to TRBD2. V lost 6 bases, J lost 3 bases, and 5 bases stayed unmatched. The length of the CDR3 is 15 residues. CDR1 SNHLY and CDR2 FYNNEI come from the germline V gene.

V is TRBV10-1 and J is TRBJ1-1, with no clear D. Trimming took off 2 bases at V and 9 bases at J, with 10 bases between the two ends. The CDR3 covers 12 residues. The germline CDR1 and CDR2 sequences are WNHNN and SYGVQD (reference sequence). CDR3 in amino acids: CASSESGRKAFF. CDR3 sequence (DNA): TGCGCCAGCAGTGAGAGCGGGAGGAAAGCTTTCTTT.

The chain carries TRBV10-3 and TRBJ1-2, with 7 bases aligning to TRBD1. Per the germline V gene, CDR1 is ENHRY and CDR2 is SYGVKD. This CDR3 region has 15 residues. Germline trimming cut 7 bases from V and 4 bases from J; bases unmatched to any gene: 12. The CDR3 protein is CAITGTASDFYGYTF. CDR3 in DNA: TGTGCCATCACCGGGACAGCCTCCGATTTCTATGGCTACACCTTC.

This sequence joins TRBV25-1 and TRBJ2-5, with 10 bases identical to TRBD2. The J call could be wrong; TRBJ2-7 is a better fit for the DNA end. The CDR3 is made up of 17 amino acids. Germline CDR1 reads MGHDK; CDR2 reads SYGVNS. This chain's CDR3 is CASSEEPSGSGVCEQYF. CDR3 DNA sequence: TGTGCCAGCAGTGAAGAACCTAGCGGGAGTGGGGTATGCGAGCAGTACTTC.

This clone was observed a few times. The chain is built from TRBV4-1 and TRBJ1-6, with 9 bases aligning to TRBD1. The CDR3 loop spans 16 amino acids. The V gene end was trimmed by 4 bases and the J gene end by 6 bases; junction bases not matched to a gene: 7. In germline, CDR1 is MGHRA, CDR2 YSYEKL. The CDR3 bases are TGCGCCAGCAGCCCCGTGGACAGGGGCCGTAATTCACCCCTCCACTTT. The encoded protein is CASSPVDRGRNSPLHF.

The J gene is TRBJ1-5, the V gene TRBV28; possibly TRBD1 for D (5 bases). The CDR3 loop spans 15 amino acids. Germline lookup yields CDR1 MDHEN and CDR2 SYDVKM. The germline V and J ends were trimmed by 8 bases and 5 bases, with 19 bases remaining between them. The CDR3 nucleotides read TGTGCCAGCGGGGTGATGACAGATGGGGATCAGCCCCAGCATTTT. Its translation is CASGVMTDGDQPQHF. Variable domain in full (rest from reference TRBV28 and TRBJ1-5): DVKVTQSSRYLVKRTGEKVFLECVQDMDHENMFWYRQDPGLGLRLIYFSYDVKMKEKGDIPEGYSVSREKKERFSLILESASTNQTSMYLCASGVMTDGDQPQHFGDGTRLSIL.

CDR3 DNA: TGTGCCAGCAGTTACTCCCTTCCAGTAACAACCTACGAGCAGTACTTC. It codes for CASSYSLPVTTYEQYF. The chain joins TRBV6-5 to TRBJ2-7; D remains ambiguous. V lost 0 bases and J 2 bases, leaving 14 bases between the germline ends. The CDR3 has 16 amino acids. Germline lookup yields CDR1 MNHEY and CDR2 SVGAGI.